This TCR beta chain was recovered during a study of T cell changes during pregnancy in multiple sclerosis. The protocol was immunoSEQ multiplex PCR, while the TCRdb copy is restricted to in-frame clones and leaves out a portion. The sample consists of roughly 40,000 clones, approximately 94% of them appearing once. Trimming took 5 bases from V and 6 from J; bases not matched to a gene: 12. This CDR3 region has 17 residues. The V gene's germline CDR1 is SEHNR and CDR2 FQNEAQ (reference sequence). The rearrangement links TRBV7-9 to TRBJ1-5; 11 nucleotides align to TRBD1. The source material was CD4+ T cells from peripheral blood mononuclear cells, sampled after pregnancy. This receptor was identified in a female donor with multiple sclerosis, enrolled in a pregnancy study. CDR3 coding DNA: TGTGCCAGCAGCCCAGGTAGGACAGGGGGCCGTAGTCAGCCCCAGCATTTT. It encodes CASSPGRTGGRSQPQHF.